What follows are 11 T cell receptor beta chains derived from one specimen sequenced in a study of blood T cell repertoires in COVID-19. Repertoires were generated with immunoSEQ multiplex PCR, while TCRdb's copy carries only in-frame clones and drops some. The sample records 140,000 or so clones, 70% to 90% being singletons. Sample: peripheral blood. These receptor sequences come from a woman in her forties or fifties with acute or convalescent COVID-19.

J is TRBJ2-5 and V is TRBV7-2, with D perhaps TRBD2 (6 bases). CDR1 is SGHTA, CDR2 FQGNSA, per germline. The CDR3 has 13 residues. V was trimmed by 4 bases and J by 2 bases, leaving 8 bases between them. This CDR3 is CASSSLAQETQYF. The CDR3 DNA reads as TGTGCCAGCAGCTCACTAGCTCAAGAGACCCAGTACTTC. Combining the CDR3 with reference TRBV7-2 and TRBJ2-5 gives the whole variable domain GAGVSQSPSNKVTEKGKDVELRCDPISGHTALYWYRQSLGQGLEFLIYFQGNSAPDKSGLPSDRFSAERTGGSVSTLTIQRTQQEDSAVYLCASSSLAQETQYFGPGTRLLVL.

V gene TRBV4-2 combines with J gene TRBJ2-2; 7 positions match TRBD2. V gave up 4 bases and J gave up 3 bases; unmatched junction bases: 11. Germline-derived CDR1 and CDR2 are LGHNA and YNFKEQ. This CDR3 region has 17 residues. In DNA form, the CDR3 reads TGTGCCAGCAGCCCCAGCCCCCAGGCGGGGGACACCGGGGAGCTGTTTTTT. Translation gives CASSPSPQAGDTGELFF.

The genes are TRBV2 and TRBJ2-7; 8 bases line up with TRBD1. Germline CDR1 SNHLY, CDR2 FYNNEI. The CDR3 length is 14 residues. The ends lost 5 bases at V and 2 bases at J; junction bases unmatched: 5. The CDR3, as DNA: TGTGCCAGCAGTAGACAGGGGCCGACCTACGAGCAGTACTTC. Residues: CASSRQGPTYEQYF.

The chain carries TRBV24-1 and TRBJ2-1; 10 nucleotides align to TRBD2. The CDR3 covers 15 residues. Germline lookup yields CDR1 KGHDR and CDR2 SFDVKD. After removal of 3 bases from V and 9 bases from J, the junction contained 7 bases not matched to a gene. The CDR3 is CATSDSGGGVSEQFF. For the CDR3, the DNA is TGTGCCACCAGTGATAGCGGGGGGGGAGTTAGTGAGCAGTTCTTC.

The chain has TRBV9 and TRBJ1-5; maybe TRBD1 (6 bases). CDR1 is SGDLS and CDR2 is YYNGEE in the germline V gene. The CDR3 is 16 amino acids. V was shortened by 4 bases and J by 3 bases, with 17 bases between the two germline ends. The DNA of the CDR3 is TGTGCCAGCAGCCCCACGGGGGGGGCTGACAATCAGCCCCAGCATTTT. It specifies CASSPTGGADNQPQHF.

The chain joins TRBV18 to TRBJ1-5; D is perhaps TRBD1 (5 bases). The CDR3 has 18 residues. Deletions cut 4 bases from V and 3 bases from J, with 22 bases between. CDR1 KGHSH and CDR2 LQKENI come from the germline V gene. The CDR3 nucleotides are TGTGCCAGCTCACTGACTGACCCTGGCCAGGGAACCAATCAGCCCCAGCATTTT. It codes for CASSLTDPGQGTNQPQHF.

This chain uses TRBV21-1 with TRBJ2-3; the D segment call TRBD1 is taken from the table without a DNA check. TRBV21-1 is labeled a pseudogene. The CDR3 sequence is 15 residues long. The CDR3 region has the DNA TGTGCCAGCAGCGTCCGGGACAGGGTAATAGATACGCAGTATTTT. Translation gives CASSVRDRVIDTQYF.

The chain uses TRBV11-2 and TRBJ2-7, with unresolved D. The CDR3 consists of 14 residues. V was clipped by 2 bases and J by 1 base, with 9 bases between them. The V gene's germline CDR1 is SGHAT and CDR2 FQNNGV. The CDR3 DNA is TGTGCCAGCAGCTTATTCGACGGGTCCTACGAGCAGTACTTC. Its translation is CASSLFDGSYEQYF.

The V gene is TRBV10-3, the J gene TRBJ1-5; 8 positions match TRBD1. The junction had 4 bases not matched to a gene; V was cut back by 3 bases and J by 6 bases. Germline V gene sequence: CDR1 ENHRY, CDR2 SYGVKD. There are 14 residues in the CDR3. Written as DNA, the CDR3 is TGTGCCATCAGTGAACAGGGGGGGAGTCAGCCCCAGCATTTT. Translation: CAISEQGGSQPQHF.

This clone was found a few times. The chain's CDR3 is CAISESSGDTGELFF. For the CDR3, the DNA is TGTGCCATCAGTGAGTCGTCAGGGGACACCGGGGAGCTGTTTTTT. This chain connects TRBV10-3 to TRBJ2-2; weak D call: TRBD1 (6 bases). CDR3 size: 15 residues. Germline lookup yields CDR1 ENHRY and CDR2 SYGVKD. Trimming stripped 0 bases from V and 3 bases from J, with 8 bases between.

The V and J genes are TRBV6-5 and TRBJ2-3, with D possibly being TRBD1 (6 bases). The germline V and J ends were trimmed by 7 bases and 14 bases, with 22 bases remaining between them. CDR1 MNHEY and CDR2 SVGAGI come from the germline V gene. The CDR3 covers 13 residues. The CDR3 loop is CASTETGQGHRYF. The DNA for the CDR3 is TGTGCCAGCACCGAAACAGGGCAGGGACACCGGTATTTT.